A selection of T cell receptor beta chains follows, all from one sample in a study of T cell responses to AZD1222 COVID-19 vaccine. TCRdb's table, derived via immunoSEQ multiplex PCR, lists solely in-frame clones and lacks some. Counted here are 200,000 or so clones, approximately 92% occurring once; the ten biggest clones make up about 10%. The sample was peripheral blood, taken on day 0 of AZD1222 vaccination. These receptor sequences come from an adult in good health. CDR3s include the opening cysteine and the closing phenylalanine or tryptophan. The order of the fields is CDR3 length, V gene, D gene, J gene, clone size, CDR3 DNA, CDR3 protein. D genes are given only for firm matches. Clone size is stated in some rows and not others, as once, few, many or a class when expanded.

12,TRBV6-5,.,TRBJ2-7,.,TGTGCCACCGCGGGACAATCCTACGAGCAGTACTTC,CATAGQSYEQYF
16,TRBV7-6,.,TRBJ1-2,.,TGTGCCAGCAGCTTAGCGAGTAGACCGGGGTCGGATGGCTACACCTTC,CASSLASRPGSDGYTF
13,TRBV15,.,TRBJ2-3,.,TGTGCCACCAGCAGCGGGTGGGGGGATACGCAGTATTTT,CATSSGWGDTQYF
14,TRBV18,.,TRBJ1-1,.,TGTGCCAGCTCACCGGGCAGGGCTTACCATGAAGCTTTCTTT,CASSPGRAYHEAFF
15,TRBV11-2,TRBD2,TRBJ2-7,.,TGTGCCAGCAGCTTAGGACTAGCGGGTAACTACGAGCAGTACTTC,CASSLGLAGNYEQYF
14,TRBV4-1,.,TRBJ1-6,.,TGCGCCAGCCGACAACCGGGCGTAAATTCACCCCTCCACTTT,CASRQPGVNSPLHF
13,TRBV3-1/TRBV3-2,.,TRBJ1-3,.,TGTGCCAGCAGCCAAGGGAACGGAAACACCATATATTTT,CASSQGNGNTIYF
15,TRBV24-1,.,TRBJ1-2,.,TGTGCCACCAGTGACAGTTTCTCTCCTAATAATGGCTACACCTTC,CATSDSFSPNNGYTF
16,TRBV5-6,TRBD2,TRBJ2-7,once,TGTGCCAGCAGCCGCCTGACTAGCGGAAGCTCCTACGAGCAGTACTTC,CASSRLTSGSSYEQYF
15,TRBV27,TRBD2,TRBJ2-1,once,TGTGCCAGCAGTTTCAATAGACTAGCGGGAAATGAGCAGTTCTTC,CASSFNRLAGNEQFF
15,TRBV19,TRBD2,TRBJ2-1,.,TGTGCCAGTAGTATTGGGAGCGGGAGGGGTAATGAGCAGTTCTTC,CASSIGSGRGNEQFF
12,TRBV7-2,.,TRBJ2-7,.,TGTGCCAGCAGCTCCCCCGGGCTCGAGCAGTACTTC,CASSSPGLEQYF
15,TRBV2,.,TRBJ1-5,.,TGTGCCAGCTTTGAGGGGCGCAGCTATAATCAGCCCCAGCATTTT,CASFEGRSYNQPQHF
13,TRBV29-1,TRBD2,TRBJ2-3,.,TGCAGCGTTGGAGAGCGGGGGACAGATACGCAGTATTTT,CSVGERGTDTQYF
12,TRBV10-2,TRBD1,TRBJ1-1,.,TGCGCCAGCGAGGACAGGAGCACTGAAGCTTTCTTT,CASEDRSTEAFF
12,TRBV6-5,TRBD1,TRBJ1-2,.,TGTGCCAGCAATACAGGGGACTATGGCTACACCTTC,CASNTGDYGYTF
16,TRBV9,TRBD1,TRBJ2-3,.,TGTGCCAGCAGCACCGGTGACAGGGAGCGCACAGATACGCAGTATTTT,CASSTGDRERTDTQYF
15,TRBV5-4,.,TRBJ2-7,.,TGTGCCAGCAGCTTGGTAGGCGGCAAAACCTACGAGCAGTACTTC,CASSLVGGKTYEQYF
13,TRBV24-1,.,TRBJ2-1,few,TGTGCCACCAGTGGCCTGGGTTACAATGAGCAGTTCTTC,CATSGLGYNEQFF
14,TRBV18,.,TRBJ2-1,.,TGTGCCAGCTCACCGCAGGTGTCGTACAATGAGCAGTTCTTC,CASSPQVSYNEQFF
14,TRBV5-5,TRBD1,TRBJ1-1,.,TGTGCCAGCAGCTTACAGGGGGCGAACACTGAAGCTTTCTTT,CASSLQGANTEAFF
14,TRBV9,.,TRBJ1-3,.,TGTGCCAGCAGCGTAGTTGAGACTGGAAACACCATATATTTT,CASSVVETGNTIYF
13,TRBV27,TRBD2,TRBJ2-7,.,TGTGCCAGCAAATCGGGCGGGAGGAGCGAGCAGTACTTC,CASKSGGRSEQYF
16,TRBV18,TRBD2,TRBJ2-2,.,TGTGCCAGCTCCCCGGGACTAGCGGGAGTCGGCGGGGAGCTGTTTTTT,CASSPGLAGVGGELFF
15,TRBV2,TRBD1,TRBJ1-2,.,TGTGCCAGCAGTGATTTCAGGGGGCAGGACTATGGCTACACCTTC,CASSDFRGQDYGYTF
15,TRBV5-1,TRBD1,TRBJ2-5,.,TGCGCCAGCAGAGGAGGACAGGGAGCGCGGGAGACCCAGTACTTC,CASRGGQGARETQYF
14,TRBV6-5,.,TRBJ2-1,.,TGTGCCAGCAGTCAGGGACAAATGGTCTATGAGCAGTTCTTC,CASSQGQMVYEQFF
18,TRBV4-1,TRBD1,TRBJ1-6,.,TGCGCCAGCAGTCCATACTTAAGGGTGGACAGGGCGAATTCACCCCTCCACTTT,CASSPYLRVDRANSPLHF
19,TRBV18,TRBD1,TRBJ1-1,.,TGTGCCAGCTCACCTTATGCGACCGGGACAGGGGGCTTTTACACTGAAGCTTTCTTT,CASSPYATGTGGFYTEAFF
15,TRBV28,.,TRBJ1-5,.,TGTGCCAGCAGTTTTCGTCTTCTAGAGGGTCAGCCCCAGCATTTT,CASSFRLLEGQPQHF
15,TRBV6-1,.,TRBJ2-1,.,TGTGCCAGCAGTGAAGATAGCGGAGCCTACAATGAGCAGTTCTTC,CASSEDSGAYNEQFF
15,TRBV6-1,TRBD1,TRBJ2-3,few,TGTGCCAGCAGTGAAGACAGGGGGCGGACAGATACGCAGTATTTT,CASSEDRGRTDTQYF
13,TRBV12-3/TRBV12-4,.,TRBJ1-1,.,TGTGCCAGCAGTCAGGGAGTGAACACTGAAGCTTTCTTT,CASSQGVNTEAFF
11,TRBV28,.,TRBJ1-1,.,TGTGCCTCAGAAGTGAACACTGAAGCTTTCTTT,CASEVNTEAFF
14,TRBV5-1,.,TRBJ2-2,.,TGCGCCAGCAGTTGGGGGAGAAGCACCGGGGAGCTGTTTTTT,CASSWGRSTGELFF
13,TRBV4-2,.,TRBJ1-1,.,TGTGCCAGCAGCCAAGGCTGGAACACTGAAGCTTTCTTT,CASSQGWNTEAFF
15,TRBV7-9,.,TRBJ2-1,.,TGTGCCAGCAGCCCTGGGCTCAACACCTACAATGAGCAGTTCTTC,CASSPGLNTYNEQFF
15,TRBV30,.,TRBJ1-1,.,TGTGCCTGGAGCCGGCAAGGGTCCCAAAAGCAAAGAGCTTTCTTT,CAWSRQGSQKQRAFF
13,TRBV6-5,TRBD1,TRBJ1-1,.,TGTGCCAGCAGTCCCAGGGGGCTCACTGAAGCTTTCTTT,CASSPRGLTEAFF
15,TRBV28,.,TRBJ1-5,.,TGTGCCAGCAGTTACGACAGAGGAAGCAATCAGCCCCAGCATTTT,CASSYDRGSNQPQHF
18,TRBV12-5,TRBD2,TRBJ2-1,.,TGTGCTAGTGGCCGGAGAGGGCTAGCGGGACCATCCTACAATGAGCAGTTCTTC,CASGRRGLAGPSYNEQFF
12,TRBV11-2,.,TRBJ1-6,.,TGTGCCAGCAGCCATGGCTTTTCACCCCTCCACTTT,CASSHGFSPLHF
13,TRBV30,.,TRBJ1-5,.,TGTGCCTGGAGTGCGGCAGGCAATCAGCCCCAGCATTTT,CAWSAAGNQPQHF